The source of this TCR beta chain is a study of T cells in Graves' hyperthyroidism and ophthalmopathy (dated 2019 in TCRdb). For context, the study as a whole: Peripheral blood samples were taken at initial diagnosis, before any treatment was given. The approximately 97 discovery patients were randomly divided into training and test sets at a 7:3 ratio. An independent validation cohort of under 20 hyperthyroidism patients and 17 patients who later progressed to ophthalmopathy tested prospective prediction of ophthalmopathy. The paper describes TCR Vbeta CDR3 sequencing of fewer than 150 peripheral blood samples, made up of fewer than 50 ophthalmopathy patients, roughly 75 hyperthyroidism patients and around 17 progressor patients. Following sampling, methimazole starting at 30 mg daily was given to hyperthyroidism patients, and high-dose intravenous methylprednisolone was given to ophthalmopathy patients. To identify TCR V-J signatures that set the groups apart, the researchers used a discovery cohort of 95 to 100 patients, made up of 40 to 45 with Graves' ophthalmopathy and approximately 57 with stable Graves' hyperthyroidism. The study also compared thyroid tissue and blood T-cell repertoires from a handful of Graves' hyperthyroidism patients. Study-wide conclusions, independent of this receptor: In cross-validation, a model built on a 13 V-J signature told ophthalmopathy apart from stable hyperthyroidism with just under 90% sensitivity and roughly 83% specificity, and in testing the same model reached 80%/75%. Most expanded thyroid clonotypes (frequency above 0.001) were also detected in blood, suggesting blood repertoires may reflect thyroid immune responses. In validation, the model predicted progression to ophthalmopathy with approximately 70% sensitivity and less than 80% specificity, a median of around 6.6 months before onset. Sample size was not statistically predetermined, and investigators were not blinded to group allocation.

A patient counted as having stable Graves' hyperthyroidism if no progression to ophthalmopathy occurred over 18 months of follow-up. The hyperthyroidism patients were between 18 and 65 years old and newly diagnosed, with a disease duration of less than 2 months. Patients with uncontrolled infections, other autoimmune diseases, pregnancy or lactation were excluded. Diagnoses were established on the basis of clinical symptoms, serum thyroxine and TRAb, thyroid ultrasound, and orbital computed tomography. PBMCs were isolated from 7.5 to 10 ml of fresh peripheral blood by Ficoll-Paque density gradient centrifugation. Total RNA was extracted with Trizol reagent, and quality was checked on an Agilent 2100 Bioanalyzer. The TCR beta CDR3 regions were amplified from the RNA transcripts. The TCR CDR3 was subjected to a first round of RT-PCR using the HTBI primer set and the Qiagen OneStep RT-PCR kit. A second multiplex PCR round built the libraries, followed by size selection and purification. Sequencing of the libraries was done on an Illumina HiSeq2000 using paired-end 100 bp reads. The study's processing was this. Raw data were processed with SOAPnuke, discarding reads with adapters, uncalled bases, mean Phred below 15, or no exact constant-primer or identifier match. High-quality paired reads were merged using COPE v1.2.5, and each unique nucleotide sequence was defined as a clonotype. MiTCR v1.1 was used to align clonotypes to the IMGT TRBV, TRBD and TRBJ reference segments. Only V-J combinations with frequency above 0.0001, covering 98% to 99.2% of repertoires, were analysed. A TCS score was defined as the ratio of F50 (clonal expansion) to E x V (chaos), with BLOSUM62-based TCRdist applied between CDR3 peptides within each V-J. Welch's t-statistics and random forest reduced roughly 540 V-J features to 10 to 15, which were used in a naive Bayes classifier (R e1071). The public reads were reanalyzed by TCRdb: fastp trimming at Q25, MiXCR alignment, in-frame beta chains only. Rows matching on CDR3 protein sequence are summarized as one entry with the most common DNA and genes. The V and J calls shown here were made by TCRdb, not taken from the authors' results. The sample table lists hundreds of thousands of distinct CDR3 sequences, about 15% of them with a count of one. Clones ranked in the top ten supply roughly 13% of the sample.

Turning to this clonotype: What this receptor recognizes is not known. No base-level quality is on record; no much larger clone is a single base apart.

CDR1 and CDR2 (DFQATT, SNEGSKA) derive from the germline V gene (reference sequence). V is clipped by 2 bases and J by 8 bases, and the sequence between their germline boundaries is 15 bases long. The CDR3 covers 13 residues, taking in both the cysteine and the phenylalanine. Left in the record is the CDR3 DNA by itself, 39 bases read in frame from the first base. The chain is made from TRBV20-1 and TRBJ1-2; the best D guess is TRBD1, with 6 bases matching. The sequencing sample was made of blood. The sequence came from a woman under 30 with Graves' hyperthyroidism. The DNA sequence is TGCAGTGCTAGACCGGGGGCTAAGGAGGGCTACACCTTC. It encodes CSARPGAKEGYTF.